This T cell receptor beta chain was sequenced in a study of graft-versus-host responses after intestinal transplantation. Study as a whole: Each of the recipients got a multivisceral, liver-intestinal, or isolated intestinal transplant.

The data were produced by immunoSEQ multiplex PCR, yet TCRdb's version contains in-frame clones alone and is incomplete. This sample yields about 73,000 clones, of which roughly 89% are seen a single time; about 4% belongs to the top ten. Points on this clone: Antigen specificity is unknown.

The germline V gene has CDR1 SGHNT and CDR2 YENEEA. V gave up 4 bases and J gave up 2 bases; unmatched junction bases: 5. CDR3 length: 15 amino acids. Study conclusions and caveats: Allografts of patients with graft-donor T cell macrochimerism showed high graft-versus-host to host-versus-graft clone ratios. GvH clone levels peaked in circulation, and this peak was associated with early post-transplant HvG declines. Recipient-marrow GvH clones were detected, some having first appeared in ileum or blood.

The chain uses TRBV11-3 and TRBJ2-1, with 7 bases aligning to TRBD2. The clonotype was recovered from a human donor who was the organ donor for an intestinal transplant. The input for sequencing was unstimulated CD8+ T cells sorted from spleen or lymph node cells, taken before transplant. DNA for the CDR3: TGTGCCAGCAGCTCCCAGCGGGGCGCCTACAATGAGCAGTTCTTC. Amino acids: CASSSQRGAYNEQFF.